The following is a T cell receptor (beta chain) sequence with its context. This sample stems from a study of glioma-infiltrating T cells after dendritic cell vaccination. Study details: Between about 2002 and 2013, patients got autologous tumor lysate-pulsed dendritic cell vaccines.

Noted time point: after dendritic cell vaccination, including at tumor progression/relapse. No glioblastoma patient carried an isocitrate dehydrogenase mutation. Per the germline V gene, CDR1 is SEHNR and CDR2 is FQNEAQ (reference sequence). Trimming at V came to 7 bases and at J to 0 bases, leaving 5 bases not matched to a gene. The length of the CDR3 is 15 residues. Input was around 1.9 ug genomic DNA, or all available if less. Sequenced by immunoSEQ multiplex PCR; TCRdb stores in-frame clones only, minus some. The table lists about 94,000 clones, roughly 80% of them singletons. This sequence joins TRBV7-9 and TRBJ2-1; 8 nucleotides agree with TRBD1. The specimen was blood, collected after dendritic cell vaccination. The clonotype was recovered from a human donor with glioblastoma. CDR3 loop: CASIRDRFSYNEQFF. In nucleotides, the CDR3 is TGTGCCAGCATCCGGGACAGGTTCTCCTACAATGAGCAGTTCTTC.